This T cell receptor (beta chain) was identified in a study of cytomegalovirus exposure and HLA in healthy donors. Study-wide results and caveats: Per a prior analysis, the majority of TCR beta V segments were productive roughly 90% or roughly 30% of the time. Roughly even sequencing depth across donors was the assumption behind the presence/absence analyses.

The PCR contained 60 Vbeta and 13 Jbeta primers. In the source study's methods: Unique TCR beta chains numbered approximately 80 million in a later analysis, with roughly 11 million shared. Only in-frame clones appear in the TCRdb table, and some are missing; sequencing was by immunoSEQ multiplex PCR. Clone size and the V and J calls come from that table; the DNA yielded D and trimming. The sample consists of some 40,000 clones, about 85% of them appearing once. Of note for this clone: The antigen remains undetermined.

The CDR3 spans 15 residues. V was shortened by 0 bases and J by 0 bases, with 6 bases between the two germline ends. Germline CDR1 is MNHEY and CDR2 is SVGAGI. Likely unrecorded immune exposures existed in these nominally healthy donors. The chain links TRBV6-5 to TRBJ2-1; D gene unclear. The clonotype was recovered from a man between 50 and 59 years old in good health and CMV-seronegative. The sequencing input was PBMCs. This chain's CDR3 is CASSYSRSSYNEQFF. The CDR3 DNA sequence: TGTGCCAGCAGTTACTCTAGGAGCTCCTACAATGAGCAGTTCTTC.